This passage covers 13 T cell receptor beta chains from one sample sequenced in a study of CD8 T cells in ankylosing spondylitis. TCRdb reprocessed the 5' RACE reads via MiXCR and lists one record per CDR3 protein. The sample holds around 230,000 distinct CDR3 sequences, over 7% seen once. Material: blood, either unsorted or a sorted T cell fraction (not recorded which). These receptors originate from a female donor with ankylosing spondylitis or in good health (not recorded which).

This clonotype was seen ten or more times. The chain is built from TRBV20-1 and TRBJ2-1, with 8 bases fitting TRBD2. CDR1 is DFQATT and CDR2 is SNEGSKA in the germline V gene (reference sequence). This CDR3 is 14 amino acids long. Trimming took 3 bases from V and 6 from J; bases not matched to a gene: 7. The CDR3 DNA reads TGCAGTGCTAGCAGCGGGAGAGGGGCCAATGAGCAGTTCTTC. Its protein is CSASSGRGANEQFF.

This clonotype showed up many times. This rearrangement joins TRBV20-1 to TRBJ1-5; maybe TRBD1 (6 bases). V lost 0 bases and J 5 bases, leaving 14 bases between the germline ends. Looked up from germline, CDR1 is DFQATT and CDR2 is SNEGSKA (reference sequence). The CDR3 loop spans 15 amino acids. DNA of the CDR3: TGCAGTGCTAGAGATGAGGGGACACTATATCAGCCCCAGCATTTT. Translated: CSARDEGTLYQPQHF.

The chain is built from TRBV12-3 or TRBV12-4 and TRBJ2-3, with D perhaps matching TRBD2 (6 bases). V was trimmed by 8 bases and J by 0 bases, leaving 9 bases between them. The CDR3 runs 13 residues. CDR3 coding DNA: TGTGCCAGCGGCGCGGGAAGCACAGATACGCAGTATTTT. It encodes CASGAGSTDTQYF.

This clonotype was recorded a few times. The genes are TRBV20-1 and TRBJ1-2; D unclear. Between the trimmed V and J ends, which lost 1 base and 6 bases, there was a span of 15 bases. The CDR3 extends over 14 amino acids. The V gene's germline CDR1 is DFQATT and CDR2 SNEGSKA (reference sequence). The CDR3 region has the DNA TGCAGTGCTAGAGTTATGGGAGAAAAGGATGGCTACACCTTC. Protein: CSARVMGEKDGYTF.

The chain uses TRBV7-2 and TRBJ2-6, with D perhaps TRBD1 (6 bases). This CDR3 comprises 16 residues. The ends were cut back, 4 bases at V and 2 bases at J, with 12 bases in the middle. Germline CDR1 is SGHTA and CDR2 is FQGNSA. The CDR3 sequence: CASSYRVSTGANVLTF. In DNA form, the CDR3 reads TGTGCCAGCAGCTACAGGGTCTCAACTGGGGCCAACGTCCTGACTTTC.

This clonotype was detected ten times or more. The rearrangement uses TRBV20-1 and TRBJ2-7; 9 nucleotides align to TRBD2. Germline CDR1 is DFQATT and CDR2 is SNEGSKA (reference sequence). Losses at the gene ends were 5 bases for V and 1 base for J; bases not matched to a gene: 6. CDR3 length: 14 amino acids. The CDR3 nucleotides read TGCAGTGCTTTACTAGCGGGTAAATCCTACGAGCAGTACTTC. Protein sequence: CSALLAGKSYEQYF.

This clonotype was detected ten times or more. V and J are TRBV4-1 and TRBJ1-1, with D possibly being TRBD1 (6 bases). This CDR3 is built from 15 residues. V was cut by 0 bases and J by 6 bases, with 14 bases left in between. Germline CDR1 and CDR2: MGHRA and YSYEKL. CDR3 sequence reads: CASSQEGGAPAEAFF. Here the CDR3 DNA reads TGCGCCAGCAGCCAAGAAGGGGGGGCGCCTGCTGAAGCTTTCTTT.

This clonotype was observed at least ten times. The CDR3 is CSVEEGTAEQYF. Written as DNA, the CDR3 is TGCAGCGTTGAAGAGGGAACGGCCGAGCAGTACTTC. The chain joins TRBV29-1 to TRBJ2-7, with D uncertain. Germline V gene lookup returns CDR1 SQVTM and CDR2 ANQGSEA. V was shortened by 0 bases and J by 6 bases, with 9 bases between the two germline ends. The CDR3 sequence is 12 residues long.

At least ten counts were recorded for this clonotype. The CDR3 region is CSVDGAGGTDTQYF. CDR3 coding DNA: TGCAGCGTTGATGGGGCAGGGGGGACAGATACGCAGTATTTT. The chain is built from TRBV29-1 and TRBJ2-3, with TRBD1 as a possible D gene (7 bases). The CDR3 runs 14 residues. V lost 3 bases, J lost 3 bases, and 13 bases lay in between. From germline, CDR1 is SQVTM and CDR2 ANQGSEA.

This clonotype was seen ten or more times. The rearrangement uses TRBV19 and TRBJ2-2, with 9 bases that match TRBD1. Germline trimming cut 9 bases from V and 2 bases from J; bases unmatched to any gene: 10. Germline CDR1 is LNHDA and CDR2 is SQIVND (reference sequence). The CDR3 runs to 16 residues. The CDR3 sequence is CASSRRDRVNTGELFF. The CDR3 coding sequence is TGTGCCAGCTCCCGGCGGGACAGGGTCAACACCGGGGAGCTGTTTTTT.

This clonotype was found a few times. This chain links TRBV29-1 with TRBJ2-3, with TRBD1 matching over 8 bases. Germline V gives CDR1 SQVTM, CDR2 ANQGSEA. CDR3 length: 15 residues. Unmatched junction bases numbered 8, after V lost 1 base and J lost 5 bases. The chain's CDR3 is CSVEGRDRMVDTQYF. The CDR3, as DNA: TGCAGCGTTGAAGGGCGGGACAGGATGGTAGATACGCAGTATTTT.

This clonotype appeared many times. The rearrangement joins TRBV5-1 to TRBJ2-2, with unresolved D. Trimming removed 3 bases at V and 6 bases at J, with 9 bases between. The CDR3 is 13 residues long. Germline V gene data show CDR1 as SGHRS and CDR2 as YFSETQ. The CDR3 coding sequence is TGCGCCAGCAGCTCTCGGTCTCCCGGGGAGCTGTTTTTT. It is translated as CASSSRSPGELFF. Drawing the rest from reference TRBV5-1 and TRBJ2-2, the complete variable domain is KAGVTQTPRYLIKTRGQQVTLSCSPISGHRSVSWYQQTPGQGLQFLFEYFSETQRNKGNFPGRFSGRQFSNSRSEMNVSTLELGDSALYLCASSSRSPGELFFGEGSRLTVL.

This clonotype came up many times. The chain carries TRBV18 and TRBJ1-3; D is ambiguous. V was trimmed by 4 bases and J by 1 base, leaving 11 bases between them. The CDR3 spans 15 residues. Germline assignment: CDR1 KGHSH and CDR2 LQKENI. CDR3 region: CASSLRTLSGNTIYF. The CDR3 DNA follows: TGTGCCAGCTCACTGCGGACCTTATCTGGAAACACCATATATTTT.